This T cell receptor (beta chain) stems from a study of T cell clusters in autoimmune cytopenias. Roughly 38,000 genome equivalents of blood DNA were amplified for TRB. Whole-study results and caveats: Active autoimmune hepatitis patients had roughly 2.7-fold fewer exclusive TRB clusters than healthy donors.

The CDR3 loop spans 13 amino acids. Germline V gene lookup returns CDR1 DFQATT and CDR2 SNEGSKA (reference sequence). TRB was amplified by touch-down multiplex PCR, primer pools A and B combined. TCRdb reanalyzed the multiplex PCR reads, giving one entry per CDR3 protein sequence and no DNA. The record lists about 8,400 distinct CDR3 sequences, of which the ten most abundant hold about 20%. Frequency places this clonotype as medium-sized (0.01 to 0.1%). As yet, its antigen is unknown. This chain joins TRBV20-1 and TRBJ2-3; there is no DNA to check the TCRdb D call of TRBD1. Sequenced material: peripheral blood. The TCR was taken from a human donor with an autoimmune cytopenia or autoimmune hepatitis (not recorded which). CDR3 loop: CSAISRQVGLQYF.